This TCR beta chain was documented in a study of cytomegalovirus exposure and HLA in healthy donors. J was trimmed by 0 bases and V by 3 bases; bases with no gene match: 7. The germline CDR1 and CDR2 sequences are MGHRA and YSYEKL. The length of the CDR3 is 17 residues. Vbeta (60) and Jbeta (13) primers were used in the PCR. The assay was immunoSEQ multiplex PCR, and TCRdb's table has in-frame clones only and misses some. The sample holds about 100,000 clones, about three quarters seen once. This clone was observed once. The sequenced sample consisted of PBMCs. This TCR was sampled from a man aged 55-75 years in good health and CMV-seropositive. The J gene is TRBJ1-1, the V gene TRBV4-1, with TRBD1 matching 10 bases. CDR3 in amino acids: CASSHSRTGGLNTEAFF. The DNA of the CDR3 is TGCGCCAGCAGCCATTCCAGGACAGGGGGGCTGAACACTGAAGCTTTCTTT.